This is a list of T cell receptor beta chains from one sample in a study of identical twins. TCRdb reprocessed the 5' RACE reads with MiXCR, giving one entry per CDR3 protein. The table has under 1 million distinct CDR3 sequences, 9% to 15% seen once. These data also formed part of another study, on yellow fever vaccine responses in identical twins.

The sample comprised PBMCs. These receptors came from a woman aged 18-29 years in good health. CDR3s include the opening cysteine and the closing phenylalanine or tryptophan. A D gene is named only where the DNA matches it firmly. Size values are once, few and many counts, or a class for expanded clones, and some rows have none.

clone_size	j_call	d_call	v_call	cdr3_nt	cdr3_aa
.	TRBJ2-1	.	TRBV20-1	TGCAGTGCTAGAGAACGGACTGAGCAGTTCTTC	CSARERTEQFF
.	TRBJ2-5	.	TRBV6-1	TGTGCCAGCAGACAGACTTTGGGAGCGGAGACCCAGTACTTC	CASRQTLGAETQYF
.	TRBJ2-3	TRBD1	TRBV28	TGTGCCAGCAGTTTACCAGGGGGAGGCACAGATACGCAGTATTTT	CASSLPGGGTDTQYF
.	TRBJ2-7	.	TRBV29-1	TGCAGCGTTGTCGGACAGCACTACTACGAGCAGTACTTC	CSVVGQHYYEQYF
few	TRBJ2-3	TRBD2	TRBV5-1	TGCGCCAGCAGCTCTAGAGCGGGAGCGGGCGCAGATACGCAGTATTTT	CASSSRAGAGADTQYF
.	TRBJ2-7	.	TRBV12-3/TRBV12-4	TGTGCCAGCAGCCGAGACTCAACGGGCTACGAGCAGTACTTC	CASSRDSTGYEQYF
few	TRBJ2-1	.	TRBV9	TGTGCCAGCGGCCAGTTGGGCAATGAGCAGTTCTTC	CASGQLGNEQFF
.	TRBJ2-7	.	TRBV6-1	TGTGCCAGCAGGGACTGGCAGCCGACTTCGGTGGGTGAGCAGTACTTC	CASRDWQPTSVGEQYF
.	TRBJ2-1	.	TRBV4-1	TGCGCCAGCAGCCAAAAGTTCCTACTGAATGAGCAGTTCTTC	CASSQKFLLNEQFF
few	TRBJ2-3	.	TRBV5-1	TGCGCCAGCAGCTCCCATGGGACGGATAGCACAGATACGCAGTATTTT	CASSSHGTDSTDTQYF
few	TRBJ2-1	.	TRBV7-9	TGTGCCAGCAGCCCGCGGGACGGCTACAATGGGCAGTTCTTC	CASSPRDGYNGQFF
.	TRBJ2-3	.	TRBV11-2	TGTGCCAGCAGTCCCCTGGCTAGTAGGGGCCCGACAGATACGCAGTATTTT	CASSPLASRGPTDTQYF
.	TRBJ2-1	.	TRBV12-3/TRBV12-4	TGTGCCAGCAGTTTGATTCAGGGGAGGGATGAGCAGTTCTTC	CASSLIQGRDEQFF
few	TRBJ2-1	.	TRBV20-1	TGCAGTGCTAGTAAGCCAGGGAATTACAATGAGCAGTTCTTC	CSASKPGNYNEQFF
.	TRBJ2-7	.	TRBV3-1	TGTGCCAGCAGCCAAGGGGTCGGGAGTCTATACGAGCAGTACTTC	CASSQGVGSLYEQYF
few	TRBJ2-2	TRBD2	TRBV20-1	TGCAGTGCTAGAGCGTCTAGCGGGAGGGCCGTCGGGGAGCTGTTTTTT	CSARASSGRAVGELFF
.	TRBJ1-2	.	TRBV10-3	TGTGCCATCAGTGACGGACTGGACTATGGCTACACCTTC	CAISDGLDYGYTF
few	TRBJ2-5	TRBD2	TRBV7-2	TGTGCCAGCAGCCTTATAGCGGGAGAGCAAGAGACCCAGTACTTC	CASSLIAGEQETQYF
few	TRBJ2-3	.	TRBV11-2	TGTGCCAGCAGCCCCGTCGTGGGAGTGGCCCCAGATACGCAGTATTTT	CASSPVVGVAPDTQYF
.	TRBJ2-3	.	TRBV20-1	TGCAGTGCTAGGAGGGATACGCAGTATTTT	CSARRDTQYF
.	TRBJ2-1	TRBD2	TRBV20-1	TGCAGTGTGACTAGCGGGGGGGCTTATGAGCAGTTCTTC	CSVTSGGAYEQFF
.	TRBJ1-1	.	TRBV20-1	TGCAGTGCCGCGGGGGTAGAAACTGAAGCTTTCTTT	CSAAGVETEAFF
few	TRBJ2-5	.	TRBV10-3	TGTGCCATCAGTGAGTCATCGGCAGGGGGGCAAGAGACCCAGTACTTC	CAISESSAGGQETQYF
.	TRBJ2-2	.	TRBV12-3/TRBV12-4	TGTGCCGGTGTTAAGAACACCGGGGAGCTGTTTTTT	CAGVKNTGELFF
.	TRBJ2-2	.	TRBV23-1	.	CASSHQGARHRGAVFF
.	TRBJ1-1	.	TRBV6-5	TGTGCCAGCAGTTACGGGGGGCATGGGTACACTGAAGCTTTCTTT	CASSYGGHGYTEAFF
few	TRBJ2-1	.	TRBV20-1	TGCAGTGCTAGACCACTCCGGAGCTCCTACAATGAGCAGTTCTTC	CSARPLRSSYNEQFF
many	TRBJ2-3	TRBD2	TRBV11-2	TGTGCCAGCAGCTTGGGACTAGGAACAGATACGCAGTATTTT	CASSLGLGTDTQYF
many	TRBJ2-1	.	TRBV4-1	TGCGCCAGCAGCTATCCGGCTACTACCAATGAGCAGTTCTTC	CASSYPATTNEQFF
few	TRBJ2-7	.	TRBV12-3/TRBV12-4	TGTGCCAGCAGTTTTAACCTGCCCTCCTACGAGCAGTACTTC	CASSFNLPSYEQYF
.	TRBJ2-1	TRBD2	TRBV6-2/TRBV6-3	TGTGCCAGCAGTTACTCGCCTGGACTAGCGGGCTTCGACCGCTCCTACAATGAGCAGTTCTTC	CASSYSPGLAGFDRSYNEQFF
.	TRBJ1-5	TRBD1	TRBV24-1	TGTGCCACCAGCGACAGGGTAAATCAGCCCCAGCATTTT	CATSDRVNQPQHF
.	TRBJ2-1	.	TRBV10-2	TGCGCCAGCAGGTCCTGGGTCCGAGCGTCCTACAATGAGCAGTTCTTC	CASRSWVRASYNEQFF
few	TRBJ2-1	.	TRBV6-5	TGTGCCAGCCATACATTGGGTGAGCAGTTCTTC	CASHTLGEQFF
few	TRBJ2-7	.	TRBV7-6	TGTGCCAGCAGCCCCCTCGCGGGACAGCGCTCCTACGAGCAGTACTTC	CASSPLAGQRSYEQYF
.	TRBJ1-5	TRBD1	TRBV20-1	TGCAGTGCCCGAAGTGACAGGGACAATCAGCCCCAGCATTTT	CSARSDRDNQPQHF